A selection of T cell receptor beta chains follows, all from one sample in a study of T cells in Graves' hyperthyroidism and ophthalmopathy. MiXCR, applied by TCRdb to the multiplex PCR reads, yields one record per CDR3 protein. In the table there are around 190,000 distinct CDR3 sequences, roughly 17% of which are singletons. The sample comprised blood. The receptor set was obtained from a woman aged 50 to 60 with Graves' hyperthyroidism. CDR3s include the opening cysteine and the closing phenylalanine or tryptophan.

J,V,CDR3
TRBJ2-1,TRBV2,CATSGGAGGYNEQFF
TRBJ2-3,TRBV30,CAWSVRPDRASTDTQYF
TRBJ1-4,TRBV6-1,CASSWTGGNEKLFF
TRBJ1-3,TRBV18,CASSPPDRNTIYF
TRBJ2-7,TRBV19,CASSISNIGGSEQYF
TRBJ2-5,TRBV27,CASTWQETQYF
TRBJ1-2,TRBV28,CASSRAGGKYGYTF
TRBJ1-1,TRBV9,CASSVAQGARNTEAFF
TRBJ1-3,TRBV9,CASSASGSGNTIYF
TRBJ2-4,TRBV7-2,CASSLDLADSKNIQYF
TRBJ1-4,TRBV6-5,CASSYRTNEKLFF
TRBJ2-3,TRBV7-3,CASSPQGGLAGASTQYF
TRBJ1-2,TRBV2,CASRNGGRWYGYTF
TRBJ1-1,TRBV29-1,CSVGQKNTEAFF
TRBJ2-1,TRBV7-9,CASSLGRHNEQFF
TRBJ2-1,TRBV5-5,CASSHQAGGPRNEQFF
TRBJ2-7,TRBV20-1,CSASSRTSGAQYEQYF
TRBJ1-6,TRBV3-1,CASSASLNSPLHF
TRBJ1-1,TRBV2,CASRTGTGVAEAFF
TRBJ2-2,TRBV5-8,CASRYIQYRDRNTGELFF
TRBJ2-1,TRBV6-1,CASRGILAVYNEQFF
TRBJ2-7,TRBV30,CAWKGNEQYF
TRBJ2-3,TRBV27,CASREWGLTDTQYF
TRBJ2-6,TRBV15,CATSSWGANVLTF
TRBJ2-1,TRBV24-1,CATSDRTLNNEQFF
TRBJ1-1,TRBV28,CASTTQGATEAFF
TRBJ1-6,TRBV20-1,CSAPTSNRDSPLHF
TRBJ1-1,TRBV27,CASSLRTGIRGAFF
TRBJ1-3,TRBV20-1,CSARETARGNTIYF
TRBJ2-7,TRBV10-3,CAISESRQGPYEQYF
TRBJ1-5,TRBV6-1,CASSEVRWTAEVFNQPQHF
TRBJ2-7,TRBV12-3/TRBV12-4,CASSPSVQQYF
TRBJ1-1,TRBV4-2,CASSPALDTEAFF
TRBJ2-1,TRBV29-1,CSGGSSYNEQFF
TRBJ2-7,TRBV7-9,CASSPGDRVGEQYF
TRBJ2-1,TRBV20-1,CSARSGGLAGGPGNEQFF
TRBJ1-2,TRBV24-1,CATSDSSSYGYTF
TRBJ2-7,TRBV19,CASSTQGTSGRPQYF
TRBJ2-1,TRBV11-2,CASSKQGRLGYNEQFF
TRBJ2-7,TRBV9,CASSVNTGHYEQYF
TRBJ2-3,TRBV18,CASSLTAGDGTDTQYF
TRBJ1-2,TRBV19,CASNSLGQGANYGYTF
TRBJ1-2,TRBV6-1,CASSESVSTGVYGYTF
TRBJ1-4,TRBV28,CASSYRQGIATNEKLFF
TRBJ2-1,TRBV19,CASSNLAGGYNEQFF
TRBJ1-1,TRBV10-3,CAISRGTANTEAFF
TRBJ2-6,TRBV7-3,CASSLTAWRSGANVLTF
TRBJ2-2,TRBV5-6,CASSSDENTGELFF
TRBJ1-2,TRBV4-1,CASSQDNQGTNYGYTF